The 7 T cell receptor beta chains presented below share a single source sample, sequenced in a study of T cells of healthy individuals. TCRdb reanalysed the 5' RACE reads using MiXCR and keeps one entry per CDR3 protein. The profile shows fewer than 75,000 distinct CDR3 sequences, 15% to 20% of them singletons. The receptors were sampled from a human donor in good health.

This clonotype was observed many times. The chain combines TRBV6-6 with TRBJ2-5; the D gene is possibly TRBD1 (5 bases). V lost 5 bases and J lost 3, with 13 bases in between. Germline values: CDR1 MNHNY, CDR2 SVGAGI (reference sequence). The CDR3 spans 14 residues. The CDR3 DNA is TGTGCCAGCAGTCACAGGCGACTCGAAGAGACCCAGTACTTC. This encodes CASSHRRLEETQYF.

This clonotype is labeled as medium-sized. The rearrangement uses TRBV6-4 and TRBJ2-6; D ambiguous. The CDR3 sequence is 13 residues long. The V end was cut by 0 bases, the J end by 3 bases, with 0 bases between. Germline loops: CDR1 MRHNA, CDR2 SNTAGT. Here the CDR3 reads CASSDSGANVLTF. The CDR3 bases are TGTGCCAGCAGTGACTCTGGGGCCAACGTCCTGACTTTC.

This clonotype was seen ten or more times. CDR3 sequence reads: CSASLRHSTDTQYF. In DNA, the CDR3 is TGCAGTGCTAGCTTGAGGCATAGCACAGATACGCAGTATTTT. V gene TRBV20-1 combines with J gene TRBJ2-3; D unclear. CDR1 DFQATT and CDR2 SNEGSKA come from the germline V gene (reference sequence). The V end was cut by 3 bases, the J end by 0 bases, with 10 bases between. The CDR3 runs 14 residues.

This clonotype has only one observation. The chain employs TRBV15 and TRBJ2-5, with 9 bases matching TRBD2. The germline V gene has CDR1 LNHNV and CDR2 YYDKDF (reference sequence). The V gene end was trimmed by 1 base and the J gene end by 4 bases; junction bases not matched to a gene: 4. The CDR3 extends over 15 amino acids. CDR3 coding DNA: TGTGCCACCAGCAGAGGTAGCGGGAGCCGAGAGACCCAGTACTTC. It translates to CATSRGSGSRETQYF.

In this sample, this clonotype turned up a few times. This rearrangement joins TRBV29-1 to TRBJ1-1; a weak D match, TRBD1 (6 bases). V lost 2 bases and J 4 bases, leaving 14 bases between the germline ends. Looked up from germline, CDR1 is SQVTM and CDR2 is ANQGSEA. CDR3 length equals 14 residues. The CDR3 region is CSVEIGGAGTEAFF. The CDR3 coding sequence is TGCAGCGTTGAAATCGGGGGGGCAGGCACTGAAGCTTTCTTT.

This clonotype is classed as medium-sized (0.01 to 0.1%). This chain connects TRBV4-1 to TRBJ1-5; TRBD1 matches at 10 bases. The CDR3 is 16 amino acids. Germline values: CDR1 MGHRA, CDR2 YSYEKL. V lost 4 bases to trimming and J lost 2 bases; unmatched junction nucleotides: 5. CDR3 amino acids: CASSLPDRGGNQPQHF. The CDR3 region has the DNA TGCGCCAGCAGCCTCCCGGACAGGGGGGGCAATCAGCCCCAGCATTTT.

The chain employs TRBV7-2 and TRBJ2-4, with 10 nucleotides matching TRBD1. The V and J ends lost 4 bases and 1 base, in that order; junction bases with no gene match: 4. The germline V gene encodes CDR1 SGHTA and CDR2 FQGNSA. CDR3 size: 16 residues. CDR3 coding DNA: TGTGCCAGCAGCTATCGACAGGGGGCGGCCAAAAACATTCAGTACTTC. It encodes CASSYRQGAAKNIQYF. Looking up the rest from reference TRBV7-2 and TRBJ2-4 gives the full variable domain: GAGVSQSPSNKVTEKGKDVELRCDPISGHTALYWYRQSLGQGLEFLIYFQGNSAPDKSGLPSDRFSAERTGGSVSTLTIQRTQQEDSAVYLCASSYRQGAAKNIQYFGAGTRLSVL.